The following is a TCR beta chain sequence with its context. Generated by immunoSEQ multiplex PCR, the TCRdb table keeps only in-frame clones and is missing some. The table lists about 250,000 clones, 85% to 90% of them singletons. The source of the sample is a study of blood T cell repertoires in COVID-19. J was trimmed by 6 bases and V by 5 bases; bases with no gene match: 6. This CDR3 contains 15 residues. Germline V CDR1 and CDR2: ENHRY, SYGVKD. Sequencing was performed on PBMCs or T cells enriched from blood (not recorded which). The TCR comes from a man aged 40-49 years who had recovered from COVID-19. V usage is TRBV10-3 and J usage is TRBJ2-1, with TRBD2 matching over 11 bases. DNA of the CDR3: TGTGCCATCAGTCTTAGCGGGAGGGCCGGCAATGAGCAGTTCTTC. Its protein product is CAISLSGRAGNEQFF.